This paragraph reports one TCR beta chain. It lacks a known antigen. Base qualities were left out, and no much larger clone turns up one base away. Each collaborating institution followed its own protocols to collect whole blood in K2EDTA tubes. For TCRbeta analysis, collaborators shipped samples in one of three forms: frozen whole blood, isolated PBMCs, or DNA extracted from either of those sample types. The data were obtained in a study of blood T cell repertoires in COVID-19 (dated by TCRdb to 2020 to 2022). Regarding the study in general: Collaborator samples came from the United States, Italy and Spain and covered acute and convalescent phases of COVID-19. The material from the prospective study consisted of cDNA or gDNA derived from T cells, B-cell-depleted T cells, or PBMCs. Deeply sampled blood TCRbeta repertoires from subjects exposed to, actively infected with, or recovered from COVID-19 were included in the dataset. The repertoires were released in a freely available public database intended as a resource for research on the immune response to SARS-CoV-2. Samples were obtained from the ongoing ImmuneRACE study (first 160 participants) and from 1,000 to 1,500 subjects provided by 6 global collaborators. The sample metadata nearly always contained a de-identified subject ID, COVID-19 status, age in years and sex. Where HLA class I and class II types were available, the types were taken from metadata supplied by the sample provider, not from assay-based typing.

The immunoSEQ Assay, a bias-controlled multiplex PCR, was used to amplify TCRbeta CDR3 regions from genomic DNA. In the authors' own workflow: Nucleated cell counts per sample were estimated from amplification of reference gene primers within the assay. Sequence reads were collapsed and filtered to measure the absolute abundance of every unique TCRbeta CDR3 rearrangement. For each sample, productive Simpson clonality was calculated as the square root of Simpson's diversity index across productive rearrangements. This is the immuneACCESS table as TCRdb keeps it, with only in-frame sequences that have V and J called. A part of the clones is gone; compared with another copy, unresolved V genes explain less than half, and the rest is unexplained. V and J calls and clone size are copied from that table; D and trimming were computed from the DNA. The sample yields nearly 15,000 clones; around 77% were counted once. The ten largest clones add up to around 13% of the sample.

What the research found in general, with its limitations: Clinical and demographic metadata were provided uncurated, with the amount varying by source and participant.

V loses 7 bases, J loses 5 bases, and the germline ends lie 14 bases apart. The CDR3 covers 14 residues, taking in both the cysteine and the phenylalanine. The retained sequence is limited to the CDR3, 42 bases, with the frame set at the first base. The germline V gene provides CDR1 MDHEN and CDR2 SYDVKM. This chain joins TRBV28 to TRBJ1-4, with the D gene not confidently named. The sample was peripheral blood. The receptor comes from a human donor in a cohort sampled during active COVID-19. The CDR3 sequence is CASTNRAGNEKLFF. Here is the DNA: TGTGCCAGCACTAATCGGGCGGGAAATGAAAAACTGTTTTTT.